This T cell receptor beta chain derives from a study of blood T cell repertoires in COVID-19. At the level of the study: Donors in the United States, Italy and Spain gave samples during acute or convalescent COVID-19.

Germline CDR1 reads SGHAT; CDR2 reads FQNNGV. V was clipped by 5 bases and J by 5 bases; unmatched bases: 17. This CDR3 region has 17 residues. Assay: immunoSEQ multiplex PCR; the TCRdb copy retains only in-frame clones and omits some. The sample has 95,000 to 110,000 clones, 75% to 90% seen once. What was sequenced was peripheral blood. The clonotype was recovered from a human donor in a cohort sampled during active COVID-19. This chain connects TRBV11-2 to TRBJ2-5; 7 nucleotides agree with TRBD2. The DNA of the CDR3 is TGTGCCAGCAGCAAATTAGCGGGCAGAAACTCCAGGGAGACCCAGTACTTC. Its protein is CASSKLAGRNSRETQYF.